This paragraph reports one T cell receptor beta chain. The target antigen is unknown. This specimen comes from a study of shared clonotypes between healthy human individuals. Study-wide results and limits: The four-donor shared clonotypes exceeded non-shared clonotypes in generation probability, with non-shared ones scoring lower. About 5.2% was the fraction of naive CD4 clonotypes found shared across four donors.

Assay runs were performed at deep level. Each replicate PCR on the sorted subsets used 200 to 250 ng DNA (around 30,000 T cell genomes). Sequenced by immunoSEQ multiplex PCR; TCRdb stores in-frame clones only, minus some. The table has over a million clones, around 97% seen once. The CDR3 is 14 amino acids. CDR1 SNHLY and CDR2 FYNNEI come from the germline V gene. The V end was cut by 7 bases, the J end by 0 bases, with 10 bases between. Sequenced material: naive CD4+ T cells sorted from blood. The sample's subset: CD45RA+ positively selected. The chain combines TRBV2 with TRBJ2-1; D is undetermined. This sequence originates from a man in his thirties or forties in good health. In DNA, the CDR3 is TGTGCCAGCAATCCTCCGAGCTCCTACAATGAGCAGTTCTTC. It translates to CASNPPSSYNEQFF.